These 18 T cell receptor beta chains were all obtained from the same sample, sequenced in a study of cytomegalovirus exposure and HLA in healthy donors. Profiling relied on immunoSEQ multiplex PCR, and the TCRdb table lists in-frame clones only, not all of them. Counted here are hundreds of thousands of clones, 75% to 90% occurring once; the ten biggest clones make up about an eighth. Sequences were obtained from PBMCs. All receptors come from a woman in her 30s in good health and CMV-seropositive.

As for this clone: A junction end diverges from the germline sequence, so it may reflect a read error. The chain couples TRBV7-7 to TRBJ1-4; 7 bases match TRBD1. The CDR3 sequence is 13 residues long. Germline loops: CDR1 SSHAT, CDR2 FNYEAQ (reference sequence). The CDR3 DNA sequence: TGTGCTAGCAGCTCAGGGGGGAGTGAAAAACTGTTTTTT. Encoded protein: CASSSGGSEKLFF. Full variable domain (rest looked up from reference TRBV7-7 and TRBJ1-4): GAGVSQSPRYKVTKRGQDVTLRCDPISSHATLYWYQQALGQGPEFLTYFNYEAQPDKSGLPSDRFSAERPEGSISTLTIQRTEQRDSAMYRCASSSGGSEKLFFGSGTQLSVL.

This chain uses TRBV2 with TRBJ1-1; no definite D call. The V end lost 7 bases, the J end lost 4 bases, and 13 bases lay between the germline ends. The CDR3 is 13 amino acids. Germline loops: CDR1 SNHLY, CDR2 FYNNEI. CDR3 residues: CASNRWVGTEAFF. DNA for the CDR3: TGTGCCAGCAATAGGTGGGTCGGCACTGAAGCTTTCTTT.

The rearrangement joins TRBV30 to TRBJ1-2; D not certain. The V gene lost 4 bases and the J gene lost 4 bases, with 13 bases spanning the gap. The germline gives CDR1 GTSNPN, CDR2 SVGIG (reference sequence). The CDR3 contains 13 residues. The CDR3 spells CAWTPEGSYGYTF. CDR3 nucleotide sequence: TGTGCCTGGACCCCTGAAGGCTCCTATGGCTACACCTTC.

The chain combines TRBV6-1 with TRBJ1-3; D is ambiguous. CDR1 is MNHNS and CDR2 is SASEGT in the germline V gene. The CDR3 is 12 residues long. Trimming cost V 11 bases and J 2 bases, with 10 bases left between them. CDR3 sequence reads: CAGLSAGNTIYF. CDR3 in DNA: TGTGCCGGCCTCTCCGCTGGAAACACCATATATTTT.

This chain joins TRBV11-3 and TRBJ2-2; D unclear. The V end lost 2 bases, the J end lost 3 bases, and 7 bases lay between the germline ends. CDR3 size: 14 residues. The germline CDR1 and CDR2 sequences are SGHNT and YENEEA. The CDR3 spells CASSLKWDTGELFF. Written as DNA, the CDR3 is TGTGCCAGCAGCTTAAAGTGGGACACCGGGGAGCTGTTTTTT.

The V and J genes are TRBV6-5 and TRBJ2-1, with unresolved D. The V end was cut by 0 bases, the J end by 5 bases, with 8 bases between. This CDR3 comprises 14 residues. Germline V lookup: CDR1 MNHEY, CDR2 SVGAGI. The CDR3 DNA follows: TGTGCCAGCAGTTACTCGTCGGCCCACAATGAGCAGTTCTTC. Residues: CASSYSSAHNEQFF.

The CDR3 loop is CASTRTGGDEQFF. The CDR3 DNA follows: TGTGCCAGCACCCGGACAGGGGGGGATGAGCAGTTCTTC. The chain links TRBV6-5 to TRBJ2-1; 10 bases line up with TRBD1. V was clipped by 7 bases and J by 8 bases; unmatched bases: 5. Germline CDR1 and CDR2: MNHEY and SVGAGI. CDR3 length: 13 residues.

The CDR3 DNA sequence: TGCGCCAGCAGTGAGAGTGGGACAGGTCGTTTAACCTTC. Translated, it gives CASSESGTGRLTF. This sequence joins TRBV10-1 and TRBJ1-2; TRBD1 matches at 8 bases. The J segment lost 14 bases and the V segment lost 2 bases, leaving 10 bases of the junction unmatched. CDR1 and CDR2 from the germline V gene are WNHNN and SYGVQD (reference sequence). This CDR3 region has 13 residues.

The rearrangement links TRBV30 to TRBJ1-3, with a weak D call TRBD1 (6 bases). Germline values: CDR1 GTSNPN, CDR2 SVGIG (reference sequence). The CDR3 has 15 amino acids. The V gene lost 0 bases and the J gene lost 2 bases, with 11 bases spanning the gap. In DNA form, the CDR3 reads TGTGCCTGGAGTGTACGGGGGCAAGCTGGAAACACCATATATTTT. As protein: CAWSVRGQAGNTIYF.

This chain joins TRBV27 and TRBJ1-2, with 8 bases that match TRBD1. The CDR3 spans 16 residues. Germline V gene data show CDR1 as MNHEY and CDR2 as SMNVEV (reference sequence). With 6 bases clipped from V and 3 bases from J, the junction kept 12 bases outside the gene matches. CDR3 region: CASRGQDHWGYYGYTF. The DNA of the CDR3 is TGTGCCAGCAGGGGACAGGACCACTGGGGGTACTATGGCTACACCTTC.

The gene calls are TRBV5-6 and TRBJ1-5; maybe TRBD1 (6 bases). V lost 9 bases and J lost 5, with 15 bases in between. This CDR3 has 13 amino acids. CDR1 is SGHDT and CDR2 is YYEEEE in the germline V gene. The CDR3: CANPQGHDQPQHF. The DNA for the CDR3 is TGTGCCAATCCACAGGGACACGATCAGCCCCAGCATTTT.

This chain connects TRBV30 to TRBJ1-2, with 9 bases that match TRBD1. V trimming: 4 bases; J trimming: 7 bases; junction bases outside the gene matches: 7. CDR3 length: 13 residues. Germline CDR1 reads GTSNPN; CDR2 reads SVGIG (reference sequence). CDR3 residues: CAWKHRGPVGYTF. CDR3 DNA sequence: TGTGCCTGGAAACACAGGGGGCCGGTTGGCTACACCTTC. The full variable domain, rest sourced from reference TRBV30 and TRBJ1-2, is SQTIHQWPATLVQPVGSPLSLECTVEGTSNPNLYWYRQAAGRGLQLLFYSVGIGQISSEVPQNLSASRPQDRQFILSSKKLLLSDSGFYLCAWKHRGPVGYTFGSGTRLTVV.

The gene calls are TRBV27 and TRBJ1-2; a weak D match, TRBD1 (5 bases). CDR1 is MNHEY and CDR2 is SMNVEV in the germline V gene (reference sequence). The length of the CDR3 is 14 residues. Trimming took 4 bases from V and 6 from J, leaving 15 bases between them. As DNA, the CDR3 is TGTGCCAGCAGTTCTCTCCCCGGGACGAATGGCTACACCTTC. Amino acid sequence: CASSSLPGTNGYTF.

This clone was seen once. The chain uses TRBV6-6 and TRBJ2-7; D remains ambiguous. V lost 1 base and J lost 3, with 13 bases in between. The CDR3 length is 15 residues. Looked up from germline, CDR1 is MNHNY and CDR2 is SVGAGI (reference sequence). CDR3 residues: CASSYFSATDYEQYF. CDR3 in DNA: TGTGCCAGCAGTTACTTCTCGGCCACAGACTACGAGCAGTACTTC.

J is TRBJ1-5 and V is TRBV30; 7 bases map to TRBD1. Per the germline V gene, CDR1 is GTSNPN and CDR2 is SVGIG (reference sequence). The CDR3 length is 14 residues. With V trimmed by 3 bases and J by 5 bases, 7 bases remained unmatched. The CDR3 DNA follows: TGTGCCTGGAGCGAGACAGGGAGTTATCAGCCCCAGCATTTT. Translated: CAWSETGSYQPQHF.

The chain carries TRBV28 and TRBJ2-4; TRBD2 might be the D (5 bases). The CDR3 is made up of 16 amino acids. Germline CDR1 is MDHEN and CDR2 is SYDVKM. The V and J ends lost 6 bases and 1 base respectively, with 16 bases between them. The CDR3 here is CASRKTQTGAKNIQYF. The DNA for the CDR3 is TGTGCCAGCAGAAAGACCCAAACGGGGGCCAAAAACATTCAGTACTTC.

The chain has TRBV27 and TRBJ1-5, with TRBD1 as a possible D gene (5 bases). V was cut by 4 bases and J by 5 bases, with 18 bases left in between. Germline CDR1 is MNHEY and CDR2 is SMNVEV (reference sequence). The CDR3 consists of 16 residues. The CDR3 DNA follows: TGTGCCAGCAGTTCACATCGGACAAAGAGGGATCAGCCCCAGCATTTT. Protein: CASSSHRTKRDQPQHF.

CDR3 sequence: CAWSEGFTEAFF. In DNA form, the CDR3 reads TGTGCCTGGAGTGAGGGATTCACTGAAGCTTTCTTT. The chain links TRBV30 to TRBJ1-1; no firm D call. V was trimmed by 1 base and J by 4 bases, leaving 7 bases between them. Germline CDR1 and CDR2: GTSNPN and SVGIG (reference sequence). The CDR3 totals 12 residues. The full variable domain, completed using reference TRBV30 and TRBJ1-1, is SQTIHQWPATLVQPVGSPLSLECTVEGTSNPNLYWYRQAAGRGLQLLFYSVGIGQISSEVPQNLSASRPQDRQFILSSKKLLLSDSGFYLCAWSEGFTEAFFGQGTRLTVV.